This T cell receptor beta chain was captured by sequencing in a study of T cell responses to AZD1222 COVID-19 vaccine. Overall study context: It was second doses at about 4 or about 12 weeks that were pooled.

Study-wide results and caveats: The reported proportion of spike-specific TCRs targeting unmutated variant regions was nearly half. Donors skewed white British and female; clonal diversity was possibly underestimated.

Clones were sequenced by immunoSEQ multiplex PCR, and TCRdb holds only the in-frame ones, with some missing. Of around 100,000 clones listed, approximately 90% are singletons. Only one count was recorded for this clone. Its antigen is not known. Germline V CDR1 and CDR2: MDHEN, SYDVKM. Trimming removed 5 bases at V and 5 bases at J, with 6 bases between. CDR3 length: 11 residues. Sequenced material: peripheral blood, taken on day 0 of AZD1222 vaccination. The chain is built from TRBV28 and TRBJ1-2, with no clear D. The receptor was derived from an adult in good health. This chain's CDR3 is CASSNLYGYTF. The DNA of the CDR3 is TGTGCCAGCAGTAATCTTTATGGCTACACCTTC.